This passage covers 31 T cell receptor beta chains from one sample sequenced in a study of blood T cell repertoires in COVID-19. TCRdb's copy holds only in-frame clones and misses some; the assay was immunoSEQ multiplex PCR. The sample shows tens of thousands of clones, roughly 80% of them seen only once. Material for sequencing was peripheral blood. The receptor source for this set is a woman in her 70s with acute or convalescent COVID-19.

The chain employs TRBV4-1 and TRBJ2-5; 7 nucleotides match TRBD1. This CDR3 is 16 amino acids long. Trimming cost V 5 bases and J 0 bases; bases outside gene matches: 9. Looked up from germline, CDR1 is MGHRA and CDR2 is YSYEKL. The CDR3 DNA is TGCGCCAGCAGCGACGGACAGGCGCCGTACCAAGAGACCCAGTACTTC. Translating it yields CASSDGQAPYQETQYF.

This clone was picked up one time. The V gene is TRBV28, the J gene TRBJ1-2; 8 nucleotides match TRBD1. Per germline, CDR1 MDHEN and CDR2 SYDVKM. CDR3 size: 17 residues. V lost 5 bases and J lost 0; bases outside the gene matches: 11. CDR3 residues: CASSPGTGELANYGYTF. The CDR3 nucleotides read TGTGCCAGCAGTCCCGGGACAGGAGAGTTAGCTAACTATGGCTACACCTTC.

This chain links TRBV11-3 with TRBJ2-5; 7 positions match TRBD1. The CDR3 covers 13 residues. CDR1 and CDR2 from the germline V gene are SGHNT and YENEEA. V lost 4 bases, J lost 1 base, and 0 bases stayed unmatched. Here the CDR3 DNA reads TGTGCCAGCAGCTGGGACAGCCAAGAGACCCAGTACTTC. Translation gives CASSWDSQETQYF.

The chain couples TRBV7-9 to TRBJ2-5; TRBD2 matches 12 bases. V shed 3 bases, J shed 1 base, and the junction held 0 bases outside the gene matches. CDR3 size: 15 residues. Germline-derived CDR1 and CDR2 are SEHNR and FQNEAQ (reference sequence). In nucleotides, the CDR3 is TGTGCCAGCAGCTTGGGACTAGCGGGCCAAGAGACCCAGTACTTC. Its protein is CASSLGLAGQETQYF.

Only a few counts were recorded for this clone. V usage is TRBV28 and J usage is TRBJ1-2; tentatively, D is TRBD1 (5 bases). Trimming cost V 6 bases and J 4 bases, with 15 bases left between them. The V gene's germline CDR1 is MDHEN and CDR2 SYDVKM. The CDR3 totals 14 residues. In DNA, the CDR3 is TGTGCCAGCAGGACTTCAGGGAAGGTCTATGGCTACACCTTC. This translates into CASRTSGKVYGYTF.

This rearrangement joins TRBV9 to TRBJ1-1; TRBD1 aligns across 7 bases. Germline V CDR1 and CDR2: SGDLS, YYNGEE. V was pared by 4 bases and J by 1 base, with 7 bases of the junction left unmatched. The length of the CDR3 is 15 residues. The CDR3 DNA follows: TGTGCCAGCAGCTCACAACAGGGGCGGAACACTGAAGCTTTCTTT. Its protein is CASSSQQGRNTEAFF.

The chain uses TRBV7-3 and TRBJ2-7, with 8 bases fitting TRBD1. Germline V gene lookup returns CDR1 SGHTA and CDR2 FQGTGA. V gave up 4 bases and J gave up 0 bases; unmatched junction bases: 5. The CDR3 is made up of 15 amino acids. In nucleotides, the CDR3 is TGTGCCAGCAGCTCCGGGACAGGTAACTCCTACGAGCAGTACTTC. It encodes CASSSGTGNSYEQYF. Full variable domain (remainder filled in from reference TRBV7-3 and TRBJ2-7): GAGVSQTPSNKVTEKGKYVELRCDPISGHTALYWYRQSLGQGPEFLIYFQGTGAADDSGLPNDRFFAVRPEGSVSTLKIQRTERGDSAVYLCASSSGTGNSYEQYFGPGTRLTVT.

The rearrangement joins TRBV2 to TRBJ2-3, with D tentatively TRBD1 (7 bases). Trimming stripped 4 bases from V and 6 bases from J, with 14 bases between. The CDR3 has 14 amino acids. CDR1 and CDR2 from the germline V gene are SNHLY and FYNNEI. The CDR3 DNA follows: TGTGCCAGCAGTGGGTGGAGGGGGCGTGATACGCAGTATTTT. This encodes CASSGWRGRDTQYF.

The genes are TRBV10-3 and TRBJ1-2; D is unclear. Trimming left V 2 bases short and J 3 bases short, with 10 bases between. The CDR3 runs 14 residues. Germline CDR1 ENHRY, CDR2 SYGVKD. In nucleotides, the CDR3 is TGTGCCATCAGTGAGGGGTTTGGAGACTATGGCTACACCTTC. Translating gives CAISEGFGDYGYTF.

The chain joins TRBV11-2 to TRBJ2-5; 7 bases agree with TRBD2. CDR3 length: 15 amino acids. Germline V gives CDR1 SGHAT, CDR2 FQNNGV. Trimming cost V 2 bases and J 2 bases; bases outside gene matches: 5. The CDR3: CASSLFSGHQETQYF. For the CDR3, the DNA is TGTGCCAGCAGCTTATTTAGCGGGCATCAAGAGACCCAGTACTTC.

In this sample, this clone turned up a few times. One end of the junction fails to match germline, which may point to a read error. The gene calls are TRBV20-1 and TRBJ1-6, with TRBD1 as a possible D gene (6 bases). The CDR3 runs to 11 residues. CDR1 and CDR2 (germline): DFQATT, SNEGSKA (reference sequence). The CDR3 here is CSARDYRTEFF. The CDR3, as DNA: TGCAGTGCTAGAGATTACAGGACAGAGTTTTTT.

The chain carries TRBV7-6 and TRBJ2-1, with 14 bases that match TRBD2. The length of the CDR3 is 15 residues. V was clipped by 4 bases and J by 9 bases; unmatched bases: 5. The germline V gene has CDR1 SGHVS and CDR2 FNYEAQ. The CDR3 protein is CASSSGLAGGGEQFF. The CDR3 DNA follows: TGTGCCAGCAGCTCCGGACTAGCGGGAGGTGGTGAGCAGTTCTTC.

V is TRBV2 and J is TRBJ2-2, with 7 bases matching TRBD2. This CDR3 has 13 residues. The germline V gene has CDR1 SNHLY and CDR2 FYNNEI. Trimming cost V 0 bases and J 12 bases; bases outside gene matches: 4. Here the CDR3 DNA reads TGTGCCAGCAGTGAAGCGGAGCGGGGTCAGCTGTTTTTT. Its translation is CASSEAERGQLFF.

The V call is TRBV27, the J call TRBJ2-5, with 13 bases lining up with TRBD2. The length of the CDR3 is 16 residues. Germline values: CDR1 MNHEY, CDR2 SMNVEV (reference sequence). Germline trimming cut 5 bases from V and 5 bases from J; bases unmatched to any gene: 8. In DNA, the CDR3 is TGTGCCAGCAGTCCTCCCGGACTAGCGGGAGTTGAGACCCAGTACTTC. The encoded protein is CASSPPGLAGVETQYF.

The chain joins TRBV10-3 to TRBJ1-2; possibly TRBD1 for D (6 bases). The germline V and J ends were trimmed by 7 bases and 6 bases, with 15 bases remaining between them. The V gene's germline CDR1 is ENHRY and CDR2 SYGVKD. The CDR3 consists of 13 residues. This chain's CDR3 is CAITWTVGNGYTF. CDR3 in DNA: TGTGCCATCACCTGGACAGTCGGGAATGGCTACACCTTC.

The chain combines TRBV3-1 (or the pseudogene TRBV3-2) with TRBJ2-5; TRBD1 is a possible D gene (6 bases). The CDR3 length is 15 residues. The V end lost 4 bases, the J end lost 2 bases, and 14 bases lay between the germline ends. The germline CDR1 and CDR2 sequences are LGHDT and YNNKEL (reference sequence). The CDR3 coding sequence is TGTGCCAGCAGCCTCTCGGGACATTGGCAAGAGACCCAGTACTTC. Translated: CASSLSGHWQETQYF.

The CDR3 here is CASSLSNGVEAFF. In DNA, the CDR3 is TGTGCCAGCAGTTTATCGAACGGAGTTGAAGCTTTCTTT. V and J are TRBV27 and TRBJ1-1; D unresolved. V was clipped by 0 bases and J by 7 bases, with 9 bases between them. Per the germline V gene, CDR1 is MNHEY and CDR2 is SMNVEV (reference sequence). This CDR3 is built from 13 residues.

Only one count was recorded for this clone. The rearrangement uses TRBV9 and TRBJ2-7; 8 bases are a match to TRBD1. This CDR3 spans 13 amino acids. Germline V lookup: CDR1 SGDLS, CDR2 YYNGEE. V lost 4 bases to trimming and J lost 7 bases; unmatched junction nucleotides: 7. The CDR3 coding sequence is TGTGCCAGCAGCCCAAATGACAGGGGAGAGCAGTACTTC. Translating it yields CASSPNDRGEQYF.

The V gene is TRBV7-2, the J gene TRBJ1-4; 9 positions match TRBD1. This CDR3 spans 17 amino acids. CDR1 and CDR2 (germline): SGHTA, FQGNSA. V dropped 1 base and J dropped 8; count of bases not matched to a gene: 11. As DNA, the CDR3 is TGTGCCAGCAGCTTAGATTTAGGGACAGGGAAACGAGAAAAACTGTTTTTT. This encodes CASSLDLGTGKREKLFF.

This clone has a handful of counts. The chain combines TRBV6-6 with TRBJ1-2; D unresolved. In germline, CDR1 is MNHNY, CDR2 SVGAGI (reference sequence). The CDR3 spans 14 residues. V was clipped by 2 bases and J by 4 bases, with 11 bases between them. CDR3 loop: CASSYGTEGYGYTF. Here the CDR3 DNA reads TGTGCCAGCAGTTACGGTACAGAGGGCTATGGCTACACCTTC.

The rearrangement links TRBV30 to TRBJ2-5; D may be TRBD1 (6 bases). Trimming removed 3 bases at V and 5 bases at J, with 13 bases between. In germline, CDR1 is GTSNPN, CDR2 SVGIG (reference sequence). The CDR3 runs to 13 residues. CDR3 region: CAWSPGAGETQYF. In DNA, the CDR3 is TGTGCCTGGAGCCCAGGGGCAGGGGAGACCCAGTACTTC.

V usage is TRBV6-6 and J usage is TRBJ1-6, with unresolved D. The germline gives CDR1 MNHNY, CDR2 SVGAGI (reference sequence). The CDR3 consists of 13 residues. Trimming removed 4 bases at V and 9 bases at J, with 10 bases between. CDR3 DNA sequence: TGTGCCAGCAGTTTACTCGAGGGTTCACCCCTCCACTTT. It yields the protein CASSLLEGSPLHF.

This clone came up once. The chain has TRBV18 and TRBJ1-2; no clear D gene. The CDR3 has 14 residues. CDR1 and CDR2 (germline): KGHSH, LQKENI. Trimming removed 0 bases from V and 2 bases from J, with 7 bases in between. The CDR3 sequence is CASSPPGRNYGYTF. The CDR3 bases are TGTGCCAGCTCACCACCGGGCAGAAACTATGGCTACACCTTC. Together with reference TRBV18 and TRBJ1-2, the CDR3 gives the full variable domain: NAGVMQNPRHLVRRRGQEARLRCSPMKGHSHVYWYRQLPEEGLKFMVYLQKENIIDESGMPKERFSAEFPKEGPSILRIQQVVRGDSAAYFCASSPPGRNYGYTFGSGTRLTVV.

The J gene is TRBJ1-2, the V gene TRBV28, with 7 bases that match TRBD1. This CDR3 is 15 amino acids long. V was clipped by 2 bases and J by 5 bases; unmatched bases: 8. CDR1 MDHEN and CDR2 SYDVKM come from the germline V gene. The CDR3 spells CASSLSVQGWYGYTF. DNA for the CDR3: TGTGCCAGCAGTTTAAGCGTACAGGGGTGGTATGGCTACACCTTC.

This rearrangement joins TRBV7-9 to TRBJ1-6; D remains unclear. The germline V gene has CDR1 SEHNR and CDR2 FQNEAQ (reference sequence). Trimming cost V 0 bases and J 9 bases, with 3 bases left between them. The CDR3 runs to 12 residues. In DNA, the CDR3 is TGTGCCAGCAGCTTAGCTAGTTCACCCCTCCACTTT. Amino acid sequence: CASSLASSPLHF.

The chain couples TRBV5-1 to TRBJ1-2; D ambiguous. V shed 2 bases and J shed 1 base, with 9 bases lying between them. The CDR3 length is 14 residues. Germline CDR1 reads SGHRS; CDR2 reads YFSETQ. The CDR3 sequence: CASSLAPNNYGYTF. The CDR3 DNA follows: TGCGCCAGCAGCTTAGCGCCAAATAACTATGGCTACACCTTC.

This sequence joins TRBV24-1 and TRBJ2-1, with 9 bases lining up with TRBD1. The ends lost 8 bases at V and 7 bases at J; junction bases unmatched: 11. This CDR3 has 15 amino acids. Per the germline V gene, CDR1 is KGHDR and CDR2 is SFDVKD. CDR3 nucleotide sequence: TGTGCCACCAAGGCCGGGACAGGGTTTAAGAATGAGCAGTTCTTC. Amino acid sequence: CATKAGTGFKNEQFF.

V and J are TRBV19 and TRBJ2-5; a weak D match, TRBD2 (5 bases). CDR3 length: 12 amino acids. The germline gives CDR1 LNHDA, CDR2 SQIVND (reference sequence). V was cut by 6 bases and J by 5 bases, with 10 bases left in between. DNA for the CDR3: TGTGCCAGTAGAAGCGGATGGGAGACCCAGTACTTC. It encodes CASRSGWETQYF.

The chain is built from TRBV7-6 and TRBJ2-5; 9 nucleotides align to TRBD2. The CDR3 covers 15 residues. Germline V CDR1 and CDR2: SGHVS, FNYEAQ. The V and J ends lost 3 bases and 4 bases, in that order; junction bases with no gene match: 6. The CDR3 here is CASSFRGGGAETQYF. The CDR3 DNA reads as TGTGCCAGCAGCTTCCGGGGCGGGGGGGCAGAGACCCAGTACTTC.

J is TRBJ2-7 and V is TRBV7-4, with 8 bases matching TRBD1. CDR3 length: 16 residues. J lost 3 bases, V lost 3 bases, and 10 bases had no gene match. Germline CDR1 reads SGHVT; CDR2 reads SQSDAQ. The CDR3, as DNA: TGTGCCAGCAGCTTCTTCGGGACAGGCGAACTCTACGAGCAGTACTTC. Translated, it gives CASSFFGTGELYEQYF. Full variable domain (rest looked up from reference TRBV7-4 and TRBJ2-7): GAGVSQSPRYKVAKRGRDVALRCDSISGHVTLYWYRQTLGQGSEVLTYSQSDAQRDKSGRPSGRFSAERPERSVSTLKIQRTEQGDSAVYLCASSFFGTGELYEQYFGPGTRLTVT.

This clone was counted between two and nine times. The chain carries TRBV28 and TRBJ2-7; D call uncertain. Between the trimmed V and J ends, which lost 4 bases and 9 bases, there was a span of 10 bases. The germline V gene encodes CDR1 MDHEN and CDR2 SYDVKM. CDR3 size: 11 residues. The CDR3 sequence is CASSSPTGQYF. CDR3 nucleotides: TGTGCCAGCAGTTCCCCAACGGGGCAGTACTTC.